This T cell receptor beta chain is drawn from a study of cytomegalovirus exposure and HLA in healthy donors. Study context: Ancestry clustering placed around 80% of about 400 genotyped donors in the Caucasian-associated cluster.

PCR employed 60 Vbeta and 13 Jbeta primers. Method: immunoSEQ multiplex PCR; TCRdb's copy keeps in-frame clones and lacks some. This table lists approximately 150,000 clones. The sample consisted of PBMCs. This receptor was identified in a woman aged 35 to 49 in good health and CMV-seronegative.

The CDR3 loop reads CASRSIGDMNTEAFF. CDR3 coding DNA: TGTGCCAGCAGGTCGATAGGGGACATGAACACTGAAGCTTTCTTT. V gene TRBV6-6 combines with J gene TRBJ1-1; D might be TRBD1 (6 bases). Germline CDR1 MNHNY, CDR2 SVGAGI (reference sequence). This CDR3 region has 15 residues. Deletions cut 6 bases from V and 0 bases from J, with 14 bases between.